This T cell receptor (beta chain) was profiled in a study of cytomegalovirus exposure and HLA in healthy donors (dated by TCRdb to 2016 to 2017). As for the study more broadly: In an earlier analysis of some 610 of the donors, less than 350 Gb of sequence data and some 100 million unique TCR beta sequences from roughly 190 million T cells were reported. About 300 gigabases of sequencing data and 75 million to 85 million unique TCR sequences made up an early release that covered around 640 HLA-typed donors. Among the roughly 400 genotyped donors, more than 70% belonged to the genetic ancestry cluster associated with self-reported Caucasian donors. The study was designed to test whether signatures of past pathogen exposure could be identified by cataloging public T cell receptors. The T cell repertoires of 666 subjects were profiled by immunosequencing and related to cytomegalovirus serostatus. Besides the first cohort of more than 650 subjects, a separate validation cohort made up of 120 different subjects was used. High-throughput TCR immunosequencing, statistical association of individual TCRs with disease status, and machine learning were combined to predict cytomegalovirus infection status. In a later analysis, previously published TCR beta repertoires from 550 to 700 donors were re-analyzed and high-resolution HLA genotyping was added so that TCR occurrence patterns could be studied. Rather than drawing on any new phenotypic data, the later analysis identified candidate immune exposures from TCR beta sequences and the way those sequences occurred across donors. An earlier analysis of 587 of the donors applied high-throughput TCR beta sequencing to assess whether each TCR beta V gene segment acted as functional or pseudogenic. Donor age, sex, ethnicity and CMV serostatus were collected together with the repertoire data. A later genetic analysis took genome-wide SNP genotypes for about 55% of the roughly 700 donors and used that subset as a discovery cohort. Every repertoire in the discovery cohort had been generated on one and the same sequencing platform. HLA typing covered class I and class II loci at four-digit resolution. The number of typed donors differed by locus: about 629-630 for A, B, C, DRB1 and DQB1; 522 for DQA1; around 610 for DPA1; and approximately 450 for DPB1. A handful of DR-DQ haplotypes were handled as single units for association and clustering because linkage in the cohort was strong. On average, roughly 250,000 unique TCR beta nucleotide sequences were sequenced per donor among 398 genotyped donors of the cohort, with 15% to 20% of those sequences being non-productive.

The CDR3, cysteine through phenylalanine, is 13 amino acids long. CDR3 DNA only is kept here, 39 bases in frame from base 1. The CDR1 and CDR2 encoded by the germline V gene are KGHSH and LQKENI. V gives up 1 base and J gives up 5 bases, and the segment between their germline ends measures 8 bases. Overall results and qualifications from the work: A further reported finding was that TCR beta sequences accurately predicted the HLA-A and HLA-B alleles for most subjects in the first cohort. Because HLA typing was unavailable for some donors at each locus, only the typed subset was used in association tests. Broadly in line with IMGT annotations, most TCR beta V segments showed up in productive rearrangements about 87% or about 30% of the time in an earlier analysis of roughly 590 of the donors. In a later analysis, HLA-associated TCR beta chains were found to be more clonally expanded and to have lower generation probabilities than equally common non-associated chains. Correlated functional status among segregating V segments might reflect linkage disequilibrium, but an unknown experimental factor could not be ruled out. A later genetic analysis associated a missense DCLRE1C variant with V-gene and J-gene trimming of TCR beta chains, and an independent cohort replicated the association. The classifier was reported to diagnose cytomegalovirus status with high specificity and sensitivity in both the original cohort and the validation cohort. According to a later analysis, most CMV-associated TCR beta chains appeared to be HLA-restricted, and the HLA associations seemed to be driven largely by CMV exposure. According to a later genetic analysis, donors in an Asian-associated ancestry cluster had fewer N-insertions in productive TCRs than the approximately 670-donor mean. According to a later analysis, TCR association rates differed among HLA loci, with DRB1 alleles showing the most associated TCRs and HLA-C alleles showing the fewest. The authors suggested that the approach could potentially be extended to other disease states and immunological phenotypes. Presence/absence analyses assumed roughly uniform sequencing depth across donors, an assumption that may not hold. The study gave a list of 150 to 200 TCR beta chains associated with cytomegalovirus. In this cohort, only TCR beta chains were sequenced, and detectable features were limited by the absence of alpha or paired-chain data. For the cohort, immune exposure information was limited to CMV serostatus. Three of the identified cytomegalovirus-associated TCR beta chains were confirmed in vitro to be specific for cytomegalovirus antigens. In a later analysis, 15,000 to 20,000 TCR beta sequences were associated with specific HLA alleles at a false discovery rate of 0.05. A cluster of highly shared sequence variants was judged likely to be a technical artifact of the sequencing pipeline. Strong co-occurrence of HLA alleles, especially DR and DQ, made assigning TCR associations to individual alleles difficult. Some IMGT-functional V segments, including TRBV6-2 and TRBV6-3, could not be distinguished by the 87-base-pair reads and were therefore excluded. Across donors, most TCR sequences were observed very rarely, whereas some public TCRs were present in many individuals. About 17 rarely observed V segments, including chromosome 9 orphons, were excluded from the earlier analysis of about 600 of the donors because counts were too low. In a later analysis, several top co-occurrence clusters were reported to appear linked to parvovirus B19, influenza, CMV and Epstein-Barr virus.

Details on this clone: This clone's antigen is unknown. Per-base quality was not reported, and no clone a single base away is much larger than it. Other DNA sequences in the same sample also yield this CDR3.

The cohort was made up of several hundred healthy bone marrow donors. Cohort members were all nominally healthy when sampled, although unrecorded immune exposures were likely present. The donor tested CMV seronegative, placing the donor among the roughly 400 seronegative members of the cohort. A peripheral blood sample was provided by each donor, and peripheral blood mononuclear cells were used for TCR beta sequencing. Genomic DNA was extracted from the blood cell samples with the Qiagen DNeasy Blood Extraction Kit. Receptor libraries were prepared by the immunoSEQ multiplex PCR assay. For the multiplex PCR, a mixture combining 60 forward primers for TCR Vbeta segments and 13 reverse primers for TCR Jbeta segments was used. A multiplex PCR assay on genomic DNA amplified the CDR3 region of rearranged TCR beta genes. The amplified TCR beta libraries were sequenced on the Illumina HiSeq System as 87-base-pair reads. Processing in the source paper ran as follows. A later analysis tallied approximately 87 million unique TCR beta chains across the 640 or so repertoires, and about 10 million of those chains were shared by two or more donors. A nearest-neighbor algorithm error-corrected the raw reads and collapsed the reads into unique sequences, merging closely related sequences to remove PCR and sequencing errors. Alignment of CDR3 sequences to IMGT reference sequences was used to assign V, D and J gene segments. Each retained sequence needed at least a six-nucleotide match to both a V gene segment and a J gene segment. Rearrangements were classified as productive when the CDR3 lacked stop codons and remained in frame with V and J, and all other rearrangements were classified as non-productive. Following IMGT convention, CDR3 was defined as the stretch from the second conserved V-encoded cysteine up to the conserved J-encoded phenylalanine. The earlier analysis of 587 of the donors excluded sequences that lacked an unambiguous match to a single V gene segment. An earlier analysis of 450 to 650 of the donors called V segments functional above 56.7% productive rearrangements and segregating when the between-donor standard deviation exceeded 5%. A statistical classification framework was developed to diagnose cytomegalovirus status using the catalog of TCR beta chain sequences. In a later analysis, V and J genes were assigned by comparing TCR nucleotide sequences against IMGT/GENE-DB human TR gene sequences. The TCRdist pipeline was used in a later analysis to assign CDR3 sequences and most-parsimonious VDJ recombination scenarios. A later analysis defined each TCR beta chain by its CDR3 amino acid sequence plus V-gene family, and excluded reads lacking a unique V-gene family. A later analysis removed nearly 600 highly shared, low-generation-probability nucleotide sequences to deal with suspected cross-contamination and a sequencing artifact. A later analysis calculated a clonal expansion index for each public chain from normalized within-repertoire ranks of inferred template counts. In a later analysis, generation probabilities were computed with a VDJ recombination model fitted to out-of-frame rearrangements, and the resulting probabilities were checked against IGoR. In a later analysis, hypergeometric tests were used to score TCR-TCR, TCR-HLA and TCR-CMV co-occurrence, with a repertoire-size bias correction applied to TCR pairs. False discovery rates were estimated in a later analysis by permuting HLA or CMV assignments 20 times. In a later analysis, co-occurring TCRs were grouped using DBSCAN, and TCRdist sequence similarity was added for clustering within HLA-allele-positive subsets. For co-occurrence clustering, repertoires with fewer than 30,000 or more than 120,000 public chains were excluded, along with 5 or 6 repertoires with anomalous nucleotide sharing. Sourced from immuneACCESS, this table was stored by TCRdb with only in-frame sequences that have V and J called. A share of the clones is absent; for the studies checked, an unresolved V gene accounts for under half, and the remainder has no known explanation. V and J calls and clone size follow that table, whereas D and trimming were derived from the DNA. The sample table records about 200,000 clones; 79% of these occur just once. Roughly 1.5% of the sample lies in the top ten.

The receptor chain draws on TRBV18 and TRBJ1-1; tentative D gene TRBD1, with 6 bases matching. The TCR was taken from a man aged 50 or older in good health and CMV-seronegative. Input material: PBMCs. The DNA reads as follows: TGTGCCAGCTCACCACAGGGGGGGACTGAAGCTTTCTTT. Its protein reads: CASSPQGGTEAFF.